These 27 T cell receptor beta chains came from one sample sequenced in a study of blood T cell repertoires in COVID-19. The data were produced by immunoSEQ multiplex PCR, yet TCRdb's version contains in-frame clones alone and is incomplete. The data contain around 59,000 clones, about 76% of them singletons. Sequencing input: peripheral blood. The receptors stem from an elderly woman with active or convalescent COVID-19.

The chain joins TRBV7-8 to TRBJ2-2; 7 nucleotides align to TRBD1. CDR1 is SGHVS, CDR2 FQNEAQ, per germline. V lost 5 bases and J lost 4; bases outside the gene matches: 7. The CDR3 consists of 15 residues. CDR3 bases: TGTGCCAGCAGCATAAGCTCAGGGGGCACCGGGGAGCTGTTTTTT. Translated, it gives CASSISSGGTGELFF.

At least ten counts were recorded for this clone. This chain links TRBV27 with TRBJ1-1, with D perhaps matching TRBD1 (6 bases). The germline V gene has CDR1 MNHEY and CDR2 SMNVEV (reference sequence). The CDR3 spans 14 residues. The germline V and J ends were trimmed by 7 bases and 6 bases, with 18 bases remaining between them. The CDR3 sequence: CASTSWGGPAEAFF. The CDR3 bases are TGTGCCAGCACCTCCTGGGGGGGGCCGGCTGAAGCTTTCTTT.

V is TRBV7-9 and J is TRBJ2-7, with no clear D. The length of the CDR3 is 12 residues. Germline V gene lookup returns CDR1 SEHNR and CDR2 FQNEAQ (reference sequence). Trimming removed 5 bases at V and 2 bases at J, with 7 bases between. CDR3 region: CASSREAYEQYF. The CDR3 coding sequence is TGTGCCAGCAGCCGCGAAGCCTACGAGCAGTACTTC.

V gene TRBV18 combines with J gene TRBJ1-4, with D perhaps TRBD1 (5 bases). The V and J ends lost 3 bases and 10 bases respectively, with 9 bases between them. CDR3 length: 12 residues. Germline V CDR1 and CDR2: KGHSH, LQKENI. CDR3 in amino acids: CASSPREGKLFF. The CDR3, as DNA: TGTGCCAGCTCACCCAGGGAGGGAAAACTGTTTTTT.

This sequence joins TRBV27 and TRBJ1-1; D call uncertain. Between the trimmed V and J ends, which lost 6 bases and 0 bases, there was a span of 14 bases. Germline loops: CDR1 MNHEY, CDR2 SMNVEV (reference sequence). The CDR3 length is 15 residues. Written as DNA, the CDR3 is TGTGCCAGCAGGTTGGTCGGGGAGCTGAACACTGAAGCTTTCTTT. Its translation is CASRLVGELNTEAFF.

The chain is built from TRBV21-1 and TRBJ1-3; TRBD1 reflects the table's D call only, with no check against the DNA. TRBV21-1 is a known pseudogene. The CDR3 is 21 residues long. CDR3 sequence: CASSKRRIWDRPGKGGNTIYF. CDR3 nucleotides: TGTGCCAGCAGCAAACGTAGGATCTGGGACAGGCCGGGCAAGGGTGGAAACACCATATATTTT.

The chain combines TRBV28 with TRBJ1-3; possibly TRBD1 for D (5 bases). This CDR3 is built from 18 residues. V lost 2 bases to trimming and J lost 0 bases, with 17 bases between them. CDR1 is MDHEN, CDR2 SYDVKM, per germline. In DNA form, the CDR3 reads TGTGCCAGCAGTTTAGCGGGGGTAGGTGGAATCTCTGGAAACACCATATATTTT. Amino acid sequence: CASSLAGVGGISGNTIYF.

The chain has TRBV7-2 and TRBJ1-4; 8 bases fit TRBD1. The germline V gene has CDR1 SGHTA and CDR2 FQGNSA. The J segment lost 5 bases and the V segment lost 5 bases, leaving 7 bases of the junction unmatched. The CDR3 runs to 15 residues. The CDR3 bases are TGTGCCAGCAGCCCCCGACAGGGGCCCAATGAAAAACTGTTTTTT. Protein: CASSPRQGPNEKLFF.

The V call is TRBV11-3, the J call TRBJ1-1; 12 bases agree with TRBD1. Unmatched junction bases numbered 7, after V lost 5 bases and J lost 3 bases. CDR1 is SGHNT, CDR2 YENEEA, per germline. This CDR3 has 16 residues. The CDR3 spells CASSLGTGGLHTEAFF. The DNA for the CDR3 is TGTGCCAGCAGCCTTGGGACAGGGGGCTTACACACTGAAGCTTTCTTT.

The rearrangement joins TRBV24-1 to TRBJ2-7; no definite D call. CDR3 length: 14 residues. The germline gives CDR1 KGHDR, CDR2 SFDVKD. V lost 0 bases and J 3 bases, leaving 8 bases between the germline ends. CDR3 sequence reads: CATSDLRSGYEQYF. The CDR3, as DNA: TGTGCCACCAGTGATTTGCGGTCAGGCTACGAGCAGTACTTC.

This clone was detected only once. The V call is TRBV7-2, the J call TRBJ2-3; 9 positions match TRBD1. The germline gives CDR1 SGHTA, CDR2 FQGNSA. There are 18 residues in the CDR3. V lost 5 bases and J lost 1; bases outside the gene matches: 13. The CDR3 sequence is CASSRRSTGGAGTDTQYF. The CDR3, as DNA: TGTGCCAGCAGCCGGCGGTCAACAGGGGGCGCCGGCACAGATACGCAGTATTTT.

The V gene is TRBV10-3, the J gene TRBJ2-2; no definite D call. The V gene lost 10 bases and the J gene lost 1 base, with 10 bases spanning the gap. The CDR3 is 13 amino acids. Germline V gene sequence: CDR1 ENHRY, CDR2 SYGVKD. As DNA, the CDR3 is TGTGCCAGCTCCTCAGAGAACACCGGGGAGCTGTTTTTT. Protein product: CASSSENTGELFF.

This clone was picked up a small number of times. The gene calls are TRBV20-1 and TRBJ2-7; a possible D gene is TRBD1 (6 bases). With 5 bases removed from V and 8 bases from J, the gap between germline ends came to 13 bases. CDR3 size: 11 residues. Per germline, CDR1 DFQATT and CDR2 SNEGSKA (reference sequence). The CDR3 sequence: CSAALQGQQYF. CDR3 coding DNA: TGCAGTGCTGCCCTACAGGGTCAGCAGTACTTC.

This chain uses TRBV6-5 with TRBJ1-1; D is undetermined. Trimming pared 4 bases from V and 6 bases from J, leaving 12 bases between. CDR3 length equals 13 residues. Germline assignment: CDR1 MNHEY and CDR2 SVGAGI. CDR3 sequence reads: CASSWSGRAEAFF. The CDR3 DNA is TGTGCCAGCAGTTGGTCCGGGAGGGCTGAAGCTTTCTTT.

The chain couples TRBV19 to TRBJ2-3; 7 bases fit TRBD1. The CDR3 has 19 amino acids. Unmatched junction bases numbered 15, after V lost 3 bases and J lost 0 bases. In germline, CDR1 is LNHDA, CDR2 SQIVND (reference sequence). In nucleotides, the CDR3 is TGTGCCAGTAGTATCCCCGGCCTACGACAGGGTCGAAGCACAGATACGCAGTATTTT. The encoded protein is CASSIPGLRQGRSTDTQYF.

CDR3 amino acids: CASSRLRGEQYF. CDR3 coding DNA: TGTGCCAGCAGTCGACTGCGAGGGGAGCAGTACTTC. V gene TRBV6-5 combines with J gene TRBJ2-7; D possibly corresponds to TRBD2 (5 bases). This CDR3 is 12 amino acids long. Germline V gene lookup returns CDR1 MNHEY and CDR2 SVGAGI. The germline V and J ends were trimmed by 5 bases and 7 bases, with 12 bases remaining between them.

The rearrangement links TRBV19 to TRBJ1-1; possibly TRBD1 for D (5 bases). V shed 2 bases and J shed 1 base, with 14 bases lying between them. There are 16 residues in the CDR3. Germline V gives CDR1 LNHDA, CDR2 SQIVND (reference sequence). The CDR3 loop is CASSITAGYWNTEAFF. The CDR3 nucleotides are TGTGCCAGTAGTATAACAGCAGGGTATTGGAACACTGAAGCTTTCTTT.

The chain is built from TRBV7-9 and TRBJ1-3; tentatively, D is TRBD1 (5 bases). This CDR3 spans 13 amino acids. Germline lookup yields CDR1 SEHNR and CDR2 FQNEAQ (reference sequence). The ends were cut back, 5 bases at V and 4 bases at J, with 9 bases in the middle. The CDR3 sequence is CASSLWTGNTIYF. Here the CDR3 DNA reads TGTGCCAGCAGCCTTTGGACAGGAAACACCATATATTTT.

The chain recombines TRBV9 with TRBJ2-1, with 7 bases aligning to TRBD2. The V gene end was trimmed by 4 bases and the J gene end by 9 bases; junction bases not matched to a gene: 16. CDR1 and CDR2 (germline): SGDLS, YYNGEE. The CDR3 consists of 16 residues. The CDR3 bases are TGTGCCAGCAGCCCACCCCAAGCGGGGTATTCGATTGAGCAGTTCTTC. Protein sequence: CASSPPQAGYSIEQFF.

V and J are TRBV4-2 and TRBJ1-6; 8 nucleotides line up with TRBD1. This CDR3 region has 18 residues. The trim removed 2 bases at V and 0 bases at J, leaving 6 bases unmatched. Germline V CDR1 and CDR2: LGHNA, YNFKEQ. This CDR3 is CASSQRTGTLSYNSPLHF. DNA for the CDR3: TGTGCCAGCAGCCAAAGGACAGGGACGCTCTCCTATAATTCACCCCTCCACTTT.

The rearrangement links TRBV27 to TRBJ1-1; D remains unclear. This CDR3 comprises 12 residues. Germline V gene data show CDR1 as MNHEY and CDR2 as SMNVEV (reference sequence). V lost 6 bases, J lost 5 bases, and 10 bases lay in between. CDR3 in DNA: TGTGCCAGCAGCTCACCGGGGACTGAAGCTTTCTTT. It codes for CASSSPGTEAFF.

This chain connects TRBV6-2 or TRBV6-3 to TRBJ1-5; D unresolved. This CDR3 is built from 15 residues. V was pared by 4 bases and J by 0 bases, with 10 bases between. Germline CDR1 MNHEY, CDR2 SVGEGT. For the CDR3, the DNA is TGTGCCAGCAGTTCACAGCAATATAGCAATCAGCCCCAGCATTTT. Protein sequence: CASSSQQYSNQPQHF.

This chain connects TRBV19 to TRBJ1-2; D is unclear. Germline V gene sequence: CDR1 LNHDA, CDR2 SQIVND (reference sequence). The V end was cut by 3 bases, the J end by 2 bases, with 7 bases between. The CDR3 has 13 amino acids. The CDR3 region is CASSMAGNYGYTF. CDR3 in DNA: TGTGCCAGTAGTATGGCGGGGAACTATGGCTACACCTTC.

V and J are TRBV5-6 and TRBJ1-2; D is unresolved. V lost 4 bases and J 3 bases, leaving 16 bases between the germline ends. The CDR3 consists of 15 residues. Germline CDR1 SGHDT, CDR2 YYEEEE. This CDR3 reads CASSNIATVDYGYTF. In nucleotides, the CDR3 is TGTGCCAGCAGCAATATCGCTACTGTTGACTATGGCTACACCTTC.

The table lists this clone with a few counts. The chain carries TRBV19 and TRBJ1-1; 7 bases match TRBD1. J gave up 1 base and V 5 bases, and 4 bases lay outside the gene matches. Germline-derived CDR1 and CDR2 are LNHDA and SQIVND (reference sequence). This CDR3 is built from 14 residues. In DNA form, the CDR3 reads TGTGCCAGTAGTGTGACAGGGCCGAACACTGAAGCTTTCTTT. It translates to CASSVTGPNTEAFF. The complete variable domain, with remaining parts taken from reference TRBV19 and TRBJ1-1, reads DGGITQSPKYLFRKEGQNVTLSCEQNLNHDAMYWYRQDPGQGLRLIYYSQIVNDFQKGDIAEGYSVSREKKESFPLTVTSAQKNPTAFYLCASSVTGPNTEAFFGQGTRLTVV.

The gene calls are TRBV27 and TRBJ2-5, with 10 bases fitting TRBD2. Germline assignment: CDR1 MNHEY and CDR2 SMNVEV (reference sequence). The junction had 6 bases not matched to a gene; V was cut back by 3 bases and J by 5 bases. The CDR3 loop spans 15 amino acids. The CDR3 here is CASSFTLAGVETQYF. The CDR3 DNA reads TGTGCCAGCAGTTTTACTCTAGCGGGGGTGGAGACCCAGTACTTC.

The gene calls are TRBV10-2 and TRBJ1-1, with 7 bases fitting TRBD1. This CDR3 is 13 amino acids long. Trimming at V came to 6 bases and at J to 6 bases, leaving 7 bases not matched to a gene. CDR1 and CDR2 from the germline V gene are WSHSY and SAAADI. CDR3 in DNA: TGCGCCAGCAGCCTGGGGACAGTGGCTGAAGCTTTCTTT. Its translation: CASSLGTVAEAFF.